This T cell receptor (beta chain) was retrieved from a study of T cell responses to AZD1222 COVID-19 vaccine. Turning to the study itself: Second doses that came at about 4 or about 12 weeks were put together.

J was trimmed by 2 bases and V by 6 bases; bases with no gene match: 8. The CDR3 is 15 amino acids. The germline V gene encodes CDR1 LGHDT and CDR2 YNNKEL (reference sequence). With regard to this clone: The antigen is undetermined.

Study observations and caveats: With dominance at 160-218 and 743-854, vaccine-associated CD4 TCRs spanned spike. Clonal diversity was possibly underestimated, and the donors were mostly white British, with more females.

TCRdb's copy holds only in-frame clones and misses some; the assay was immunoSEQ multiplex PCR. The data contain tens of thousands of clones, roughly 78% of them singletons. The sequenced sample was peripheral blood, obtained on day 0 of AZD1222 vaccination. This TCR was sampled from an adult in good health. V usage is TRBV3-1 (or the pseudogene TRBV3-2) and J usage is TRBJ2-5; 8 nucleotides align to TRBD2. CDR3 DNA sequence: TGTGCCAGCAGACCAGGTCGGGGGGGACAAGAGACCCAGTACTTC. Translation: CASRPGRGGQETQYF.